Sequencing of this TCR beta chain was carried out in a study of T cells in Graves' hyperthyroidism and ophthalmopathy. Study context: The initial diagnosis was the point when peripheral blood was collected, ahead of any treatment.

Regions amplified from RNA transcripts were the TCR beta CDR3 regions. The primer set for the first-round RT-PCR of the TCR CDR3 was HTBI. Via MiXCR, TCRdb re-called the multiplex PCR reads, giving one row per CDR3 protein. This sample yields about 590,000 distinct CDR3 sequences, of which approximately 15% are seen a single time; roughly 7.3% belongs to the top ten. This clonotype has at least ten counts. Per the germline V gene, CDR1 is SNHLY and CDR2 is FYNNEI. Trimming took off 3 bases at V and 3 bases at J, with 15 bases between the two ends. The CDR3 loop spans 15 amino acids. 10 ml of fresh peripheral blood supplied the PBMCs.

Sequencing used blood. The genes are TRBV2 and TRBJ2-7, with a weak D call TRBD2 (5 bases). The clonotype originates from a woman aged 25 to 39 with Graves' hyperthyroidism. The chain's CDR3 is CASSEAIRGNYEQYF. The CDR3 bases are TGTGCCAGCAGTGAGGCAATACGAGGGAACTACGAGCAGTACTTC.